Following are 27 T cell receptor beta chains from one sample sequenced in a study of beta chain features in type 1 diabetes. Reverse transcription of all isolated RNA meant that expressed TCRB transcripts were sequenced. Profiled with immunoSEQ multiplex PCR; TCRdb holds only in-frame clones, not every one. This sample has hundreds of thousands of clones; more than 65% occur once, and the top ten carry almost 0.055%. Input material: naive CD4+ T cells from blood. The receptor source for this set is a man younger than 45 in good health.

The chain has TRBV7-2 and TRBJ2-7; 7 positions agree with TRBD2. CDR3 size: 16 residues. The junction had 10 bases not matched to a gene; V was cut back by 5 bases and J by 0 bases. Germline V gene data show CDR1 as SGHTA and CDR2 as FQGNSA. CDR3 nucleotides: TGTGCCAGCAGCCGTTATCTAGCGGCCAGCTCCTACGAGCAGTACTTC. Amino acids: CASSRYLAASSYEQYF.

Only a few counts were recorded for this clone. V usage is TRBV30 and J usage is TRBJ1-3, with D unresolved. V lost 4 bases and J 0 bases, leaving 7 bases between the germline ends. CDR1 is GTSNPN and CDR2 is SVGIG in the germline V gene (reference sequence). The CDR3 is made up of 13 amino acids. DNA of the CDR3: TGTGCCTGGACCCGAGGCTCTGGAAACACCATATATTTT. Protein sequence: CAWTRGSGNTIYF.

This clone came up a few times. The genes are TRBV29-1 and TRBJ2-7, with TRBD2 matching over 11 bases. This CDR3 comprises 14 residues. The V gene's germline CDR1 is SQVTM and CDR2 ANQGSEA. Trimming cost V 6 bases and J 2 bases; bases outside gene matches: 6. CDR3 residues: CSVGTSGVPYEQYF. The CDR3 bases are TGCAGCGTCGGGACTAGCGGTGTCCCCTACGAGCAGTACTTC.

This clone showed up just a few times. The chain employs TRBV5-4 and TRBJ2-5; 8 nucleotides match TRBD1. The V gene end was trimmed by 3 bases and the J gene end by 5 bases; junction bases not matched to a gene: 6. The CDR3 runs to 14 residues. CDR1 is SGHNT and CDR2 is YYREEE in the germline V gene (reference sequence). CDR3 amino acids: CASSSLTGEETQYF. The CDR3 nucleotides are TGTGCCAGCAGCTCCCTGACAGGGGAGGAGACCCAGTACTTC.

This clone has just one count. The gene calls are TRBV30 and TRBJ1-2, with D hard to call. The ends were cut back, 2 bases at V and 6 bases at J, with 19 bases in the middle. Per germline, CDR1 GTSNPN and CDR2 SVGIG (reference sequence). The CDR3 is 15 residues long. CDR3 sequence reads: CAWSFTPKGSDGYTF. CDR3 DNA: TGTGCCTGGAGTTTCACGCCAAAGGGTAGCGATGGCTACACCTTC.

The genes are TRBV2 and TRBJ2-2, with D tentatively TRBD1 (6 bases). The V end was cut by 7 bases, the J end by 4 bases, with 16 bases between. This CDR3 has 15 residues. Germline V lookup: CDR1 SNHLY, CDR2 FYNNEI. CDR3 DNA sequence: TGTGCCAGCACTGGAGGACAGAGGGGCACCGGGGAGCTGTTTTTT. Its translation: CASTGGQRGTGELFF.

The chain couples TRBV4-3 to TRBJ2-2, with no clear D. The CDR3 is made up of 13 amino acids. V was clipped by 0 bases and J by 6 bases, with 5 bases between them. Germline V CDR1 and CDR2: LGHNA, YSLEER. The CDR3 loop is CASSQDQSGELFF. The DNA for the CDR3 is TGCGCCAGCAGCCAAGATCAGTCCGGGGAGCTGTTTTTT.

The CDR3 protein is CASSRRPIPTTQYF. The CDR3 coding sequence is TGTGCCAGCAGTCGTAGACCCATCCCGACAACCCAGTACTTC. V is TRBV28 and J is TRBJ2-5; D is unclear. V lost 5 bases and J 8 bases, leaving 18 bases between the germline ends. CDR1 and CDR2 from the germline V gene are MDHEN and SYDVKM. This CDR3 is built from 14 residues.

This clone showed up just once. The rearrangement joins TRBV25-1 to TRBJ2-3; 7 bases fit TRBD1. The germline CDR1 and CDR2 sequences are MGHDK and SYGVNS. The CDR3 has 15 residues. Losses at the gene ends were 3 bases for V and 3 bases for J; bases not matched to a gene: 6. For the CDR3, the DNA is TGTGCCAGCAGTGATCCGGGACAGTCGACAGATACGCAGTATTTT. Translation gives CASSDPGQSTDTQYF.

The table lists this clone with a few counts. The chain links TRBV4-3 to TRBJ2-3; D gene uncertain. Germline CDR1 and CDR2: LGHNA and YSLEER. Trimming shortened V by 0 bases and J by 3 bases, and 7 bases separated the two germline ends. The CDR3 is made up of 14 amino acids. The chain's CDR3 is CASSQDSGTDTQYF. CDR3 coding DNA: TGCGCCAGCAGCCAAGATTCCGGTACAGATACGCAGTATTTT.

The genes are TRBV7-2 and TRBJ2-3, with a weak D call TRBD2 (5 bases). The germline V gene encodes CDR1 SGHTA and CDR2 FQGNSA. V gave up 7 bases and J gave up 3 bases, with 14 bases separating them. CDR3 size: 14 residues. CDR3 loop: CASTYGLATDTQYF. CDR3 nucleotides: TGTGCCAGCACCTACGGGCTAGCTACAGATACGCAGTATTTT.

The rearrangement uses TRBV4-2 and TRBJ1-6, with no clear D. The germline V and J ends were trimmed by 0 bases and 8 bases, with 14 bases remaining between them. This CDR3 comprises 16 residues. Germline assignment: CDR1 LGHNA and CDR2 YNFKEQ. This chain's CDR3 is CASSQEVTLRYSPLHF. The DNA of the CDR3 is TGTGCCAGCAGCCAAGAGGTCACGCTTAGGTATTCACCCCTCCACTTT.

This clone has a single count. The V and J genes are TRBV2 and TRBJ1-5; D gene ambiguous. Germline V gene sequence: CDR1 SNHLY, CDR2 FYNNEI. This CDR3 contains 15 residues. Trimming pared 6 bases from V and 0 bases from J, leaving 12 bases between. For the CDR3, the DNA is TGTGCCAGCAGAGCAACAGATAATAGCAATCAGCCCCAGCATTTT. This codes for CASRATDNSNQPQHF.

The chain uses TRBV10-3 and TRBJ2-5, with TRBD2 as a possible D gene (5 bases). The CDR3 has 13 residues. Trimming pared 8 bases from V and 4 bases from J, leaving 14 bases between. Germline CDR1 reads ENHRY; CDR2 reads SYGVKD. The CDR3 loop is CAISVAMAETQYF. The CDR3 DNA is TGTGCCATCTCAGTAGCGATGGCAGAGACCCAGTACTTC.

The rearrangement joins TRBV5-1 to TRBJ2-7, with 11 bases matching TRBD2. CDR3 length: 14 residues. In germline, CDR1 is SGHRS, CDR2 YFSETQ. V gave up 3 bases and J gave up 6 bases; unmatched junction bases: 5. The CDR3 sequence is CASSSRTSGFEQYF. DNA of the CDR3: TGCGCCAGCAGCTCAAGGACTAGCGGGTTCGAGCAGTACTTC.

The rearrangement joins TRBV30 to TRBJ2-1; the D is unclear. There are 15 residues in the CDR3. In germline, CDR1 is GTSNPN, CDR2 SVGIG (reference sequence). V was clipped by 0 bases and J by 0 bases, with 9 bases between them. CDR3 residues: CAWSVQWSSYNEQFF. The CDR3 nucleotides are TGTGCCTGGAGTGTACAATGGTCCTCCTACAATGAGCAGTTCTTC.

The chain employs TRBV6-5 and TRBJ2-7; D call uncertain. V was shortened by 5 bases and J by 2 bases, with 4 bases between the two germline ends. Germline lookup yields CDR1 MNHEY and CDR2 SVGAGI. The CDR3 spans 11 residues. The CDR3 DNA is TGTGCCAGCAGTGAAGCCTACGAGCAGTACTTC. It specifies CASSEAYEQYF.

The rearrangement links TRBV25-1 to TRBJ1-2; no firm D call. Germline values: CDR1 MGHDK, CDR2 SYGVNS. The CDR3 runs 13 residues. Trimming took 2 bases from V and 8 from J, leaving 12 bases between them. The CDR3 here is CASSEGPSSGYTF. CDR3 nucleotides: TGTGCCAGCAGTGAAGGACCCTCTTCAGGCTACACCTTC.

This clone turned up a few times. The V call is TRBV30, the J call TRBJ2-5; D is unclear. The germline V and J ends were trimmed by 4 bases and 4 bases, with 10 bases remaining between them. CDR3 length: 12 residues. CDR1 is GTSNPN and CDR2 is SVGIG in the germline V gene (reference sequence). The CDR3 DNA follows: TGTGCCTGGACAGGAATTGGAGAGACCCAGTACTTC. Translated: CAWTGIGETQYF.

This clone was seen a few times. V gene TRBV29-1 combines with J gene TRBJ2-7, with D hard to call. Trimming took 4 bases from V and 3 from J, leaving 13 bases between them. CDR1 is SQVTM and CDR2 is ANQGSEA in the germline V gene. This CDR3 is 13 amino acids long. CDR3 loop: CSVVSSLGYEQYF. DNA for the CDR3: TGCAGCGTTGTTAGCAGCCTCGGCTACGAGCAGTACTTC.

The V and J genes are TRBV9 and TRBJ1-5, with unresolved D. The germline V gene encodes CDR1 SGDLS and CDR2 YYNGEE. The CDR3 is 13 residues long. V was pared by 0 bases and J by 4 bases, with 5 bases between. The CDR3 region has the DNA TGTGCCAGCAGCGTAGGCTTGAATCAGCCCCAGCATTTT. The encoded protein is CASSVGLNQPQHF.

The chain combines TRBV29-1 with TRBJ2-2; no definite D call. The CDR3 has 12 amino acids. Germline V CDR1 and CDR2: SQVTM, ANQGSEA. Between the trimmed V and J ends, which lost 4 bases and 3 bases, there was a span of 6 bases. In nucleotides, the CDR3 is TGCAGCGTTGGTTTTTACACCGGGGAGCTGTTTTTT. Translating gives CSVGFYTGELFF.

This clone was counted only a few times. CDR3 in amino acids: CTTFDPSGEQYF. The CDR3 nucleotides read TGTACAACTTTCGACCCCTCCGGCGAGCAGTACTTC. This chain joins TRBV25-1 and TRBJ2-7, with D unresolved. This CDR3 is 12 amino acids long. Germline CDR1 and CDR2: MGHDK and SYGVNS.

The V call is TRBV30, the J call TRBJ2-3, with 8 bases matching TRBD2. The germline CDR1 and CDR2 sequences are GTSNPN and SVGIG (reference sequence). The CDR3 is made up of 14 amino acids. Trimming at V came to 5 bases and at J to 4 bases, leaving 8 bases not matched to a gene. As DNA, the CDR3 is TGTGCCTGGGCCCGGACTAGCCGGGCAGATACGCAGTATTTT. It yields the protein CAWARTSRADTQYF.

The rearrangement joins TRBV2 to TRBJ2-7; the D gene is possibly TRBD1 (7 bases). Germline-derived CDR1 and CDR2 are SNHLY and FYNNEI. CDR3 length: 13 amino acids. The V and J ends lost 7 bases and 7 bases respectively, with 17 bases between them. The CDR3 protein is CASNAQGTGEQYF. Written as DNA, the CDR3 is TGTGCCAGCAATGCACAGGGGACTGGGGAGCAGTACTTC.

V usage is TRBV29-1 and J usage is TRBJ2-7; perhaps D is TRBD1 or TRBD2 (5 bases each). This CDR3 has 12 amino acids. The germline V and J ends were trimmed by 5 bases and 1 base, with 9 bases remaining between them. Germline assignment: CDR1 SQVTM and CDR2 ANQGSEA. CDR3 region: CSVRDGSYEQYF. CDR3 bases: TGCAGCGTTCGGGACGGATCCTACGAGCAGTACTTC.

The rearrangement links TRBV30 to TRBJ1-1; D possibly corresponds to TRBD1 (6 bases). Germline V gene data show CDR1 as GTSNPN and CDR2 as SVGIG (reference sequence). CDR3 length equals 14 residues. The germline V and J ends were trimmed by 0 bases and 4 bases, with 12 bases remaining between them. The CDR3 sequence is CAWSVGGLVTEAFF. The DNA of the CDR3 is TGTGCCTGGAGTGTTGGGGGGCTGGTCACTGAAGCTTTCTTT.